The sequence of this TCR beta chain was determined in a study of blood T cell repertoires in COVID-19. The overall study: Acute and convalescent COVID-19 samples came from the United States, Italy and Spain.

The length of the CDR3 is 15 residues. V gave up 0 bases and J gave up 6 bases, with 14 bases separating them. Germline V gene sequence: CDR1 LGHNT, CDR2 FRNRAP. In the original processing: Amplifying reference gene primers gave estimates of nucleated cell counts. Generated by immunoSEQ multiplex PCR, the TCRdb table keeps only in-frame clones and is missing some. Clone size and V and J calls were adopted from that table, with D and trimming inferred from the DNA. The sample consists of 200,000 to 250,000 clones, approximately 83% of them appearing once. The sequencing sample was made of peripheral blood. The chain is built from TRBV12-5 and TRBJ1-1, with D hard to call. This clonotype was obtained from a human donor in a cohort sampled during active COVID-19. DNA of the CDR3: TGTGCTAGTGGTTTGGTAGGTTCAGGAATGCCTGAAGCTTTCTTT. It yields the protein CASGLVGSGMPEAFF.